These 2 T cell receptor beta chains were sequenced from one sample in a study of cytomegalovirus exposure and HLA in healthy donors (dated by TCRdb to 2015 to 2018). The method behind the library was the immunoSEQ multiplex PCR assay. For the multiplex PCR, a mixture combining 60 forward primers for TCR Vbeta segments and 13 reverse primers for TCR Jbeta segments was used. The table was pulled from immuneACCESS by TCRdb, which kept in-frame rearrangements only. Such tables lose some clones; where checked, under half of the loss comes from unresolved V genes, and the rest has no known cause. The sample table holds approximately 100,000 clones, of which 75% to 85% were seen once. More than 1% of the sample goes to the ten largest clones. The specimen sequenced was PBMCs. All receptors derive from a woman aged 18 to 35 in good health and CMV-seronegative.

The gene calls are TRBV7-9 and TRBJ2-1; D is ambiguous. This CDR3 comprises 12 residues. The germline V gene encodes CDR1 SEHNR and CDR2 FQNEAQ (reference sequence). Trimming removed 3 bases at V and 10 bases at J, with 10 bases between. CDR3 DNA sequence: TGTGCCAGCAGCTTTAGTGGAGCGGAGCAGTTCTTC. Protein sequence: CASSFSGAEQFF.

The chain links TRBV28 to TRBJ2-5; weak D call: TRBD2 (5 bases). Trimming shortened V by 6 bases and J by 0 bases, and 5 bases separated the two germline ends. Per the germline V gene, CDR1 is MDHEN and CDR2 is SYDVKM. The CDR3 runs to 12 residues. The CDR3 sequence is CASRDYQETQYF. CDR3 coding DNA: TGTGCCAGCAGGGACTACCAAGAGACCCAGTACTTC. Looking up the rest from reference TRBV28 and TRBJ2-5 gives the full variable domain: DVKVTQSSRYLVKRTGEKVFLECVQDMDHENMFWYRQDPGLGLRLIYFSYDVKMKEKGDIPEGYSVSREKKERFSLILESASTNQTSMYLCASRDYQETQYFGPGTRLLVL.